This passage covers 2 T cell receptor beta chains from one sample sequenced in a study of blood T cell repertoires in COVID-19. TCRdb's table, derived via immunoSEQ multiplex PCR, lists solely in-frame clones and lacks some. Of more than 140,000 clones in the sample, about 86% were seen once. What was sequenced was peripheral blood. All receptors come from an older woman with acute or convalescent COVID-19.

The chain has TRBV11-2 and TRBJ2-7, with 8 nucleotides matching TRBD2. This CDR3 has 14 residues. Germline V gives CDR1 SGHAT, CDR2 FQNNGV. V shed 4 bases, J shed 9 bases, and the junction held 11 bases outside the gene matches. The CDR3 reads CASSSSPGGAGQYF. In DNA form, the CDR3 reads TGTGCCAGCAGCTCCTCCCCGGGGGGGGCTGGGCAGTACTTC.

The chain uses TRBV14 and TRBJ2-1, with 8 positions matching TRBD1. This CDR3 region has 15 residues. V lost 0 bases and J lost 7; bases outside the gene matches: 5. The germline gives CDR1 SGHDN, CDR2 FVKESK. The DNA for the CDR3 is TGTGCCAGCAGCCAAGACCCCAGGGGGCGGAATGAGCAGTTCTTC. This codes for CASSQDPRGRNEQFF.